These T cell receptor beta chains were read from a single sample in a study of Graves' ophthalmopathy and Graves' hyperthyroidism. MiXCR was run by TCRdb on the multiplex PCR reads, yielding one entry per CDR3 protein. The top ten hold about 9.4% of the sample, which has around 470,000 distinct CDR3 sequences, over 13% seen once. Sequencing was performed on blood. The receptors here all came from a woman under 40 with Graves' ophthalmopathy. Each CDR3 is given with its conserved first and last residue. The order of the fields is J gene, D gene, V gene, clone size, CDR3 protein, CDR3 DNA. A D gene is named only where the DNA matches it firmly. Expanded clones are given a class, and other clones once, few, many or no size at all.

>TRBJ2-2|TRBD1|TRBV6-8|many
CARRTGRGTGELFF
TGTGCCAGGAGGACAGGGAGAGGCACCGGGGAGCTGTTTTTT
>TRBJ2-7|-|TRBV12-3/TRBV12-4|-
CASSSPSHTGYSSYEQYF
TGTGCCAGCAGTTCCCCCTCGCACACAGGGTACAGCTCCTACGAGCAGTACTTC
>TRBJ1-5|-|TRBV27|many
CASSKGSGSNQPQHF
TGTGCCAGCAGTAAGGGAAGCGGAAGCAATCAGCCCCAGCATTTT
>TRBJ1-1|-|TRBV11-2|many
CASSLWVGQVNTEAFF
TGTGCCAGCAGCTTATGGGTAGGGCAGGTAAACACTGAAGCTTTCTTT
>TRBJ2-7|TRBD2|TRBV5-1|-
CASSPLGRVSGTYEQYF
TGCGCCAGCAGCCCCCTTGGGAGGGTCTCTGGGACCTACGAGCAGTACTTC
>TRBJ1-2|-|TRBV12-5|once
CASGLEGEIGYGYTF
TGTGCTAGTGGTTTGGAGGGAGAGATTGGGTATGGCTACACCTTC
>TRBJ2-7|-|TRBV29-1|many
CSVEAPGQNYEQYF
TGCAGCGTTGAAGCCCCCGGACAGAACTACGAGCAGTACTTC
>TRBJ1-5|-|TRBV27|-
CASSYGRGDQPQHF
TGTGCCAGCAGTTACGGCAGGGGCGATCAGCCCCAGCATTTT
>TRBJ2-4|TRBD2|TRBV2|-
CASSPPPGGGKYIQYF
TGTGCCAGCAGCCCCCCCCCCGGGGGGGGCAAATACATTCAGTACTTC
>TRBJ2-7|-|TRBV12-3/TRBV12-4|-
CASSFGSGQTYEQYF
TGTGCCAGCAGTTTCGGGTCGGGACAAACCTACGAGCAGTACTTC
>TRBJ2-6|-|TRBV6-1|many
CASTKGFFSGANVLTF
TGTGCCAGCACCAAGGGGTTTTTCTCTGGGGCCAACGTCCTGACTTTC
>TRBJ2-2|TRBD1|TRBV20-1|many
CSAEGGQGVGGELFF
TGCAGTGCGGAAGGGGGACAGGGGGTCGGCGGGGAGCTGTTTTTT
>TRBJ2-5|-|TRBV7-9|many
CASSLGRTESKRNQYF
TGTGCCAGCAGCTTAGGGAGGACAGAAAGCAAGAGAAACCAGTACTTC
>TRBJ2-7|-|TRBV5-1|-
CASSLAREVSYEQYF
TGCGCCAGCAGCTTGGCCAGGGAGGTCTCCTACGAGCAGTACTTC
>TRBJ2-7|-|TRBV16|many
CASSHPRASSYEQYF
TGTGCCAGCAGCCACCCCAGGGCGAGCTCCTACGAGCAGTACTTC
>TRBJ2-2|TRBD2|TRBV12-3/TRBV12-4|many
CASSLRGTSVNTGELFF
TGTGCCAGCAGTTTAAGGGGGACTAGCGTTAACACCGGGGAGCTGTTTTTT
>TRBJ1-5|TRBD1|TRBV30|few
CAWSNTGDSNQPQHF
TGTGCCTGGAGTAATACAGGGGATAGCAATCAGCCCCAGCATTTT
>TRBJ2-7|TRBD2|TRBV7-8|many
CASSPAGGNTISEQYF
TGTGCCAGCAGCCCGGCGGGGGGCAATACCATTTCAGAGCAGTACTTC
>TRBJ2-5|-|TRBV5-1|few
CASSMVGGQETQYF
TGCGCCAGCAGCATGGTAGGAGGCCAAGAGACCCAGTACTTC
>TRBJ1-5|TRBD1|TRBV10-3|many
CAISEGTGLQIVNQPQHF
TGTGCCATCAGTGAAGGGACAGGCCTTCAGATCGTCAATCAGCCCCAGCATTTT
>TRBJ2-7|-|TRBV13|many
CASSLGRIYEQCF
TGTGCCAGCAGCTTAGGACGGATCTACGAGCAGTGCTTC
>TRBJ2-7|-|TRBV2|many
CANIAVGGSYEQYF
TGTGCCAACATAGCCGTAGGGGGTTCCTACGAGCAGTACTTC
>TRBJ2-5|TRBD2|TRBV5-1|few
CASSLTLAGGLSETQYF
TGCGCCAGCAGCTTAACCTTAGCGGGGGGGCTGTCAGAGACCCAGTACTTC
>TRBJ1-5|-|TRBV12-3/TRBV12-4|many
CASSLAGRSNQPQHF
TGTGCCAGCAGTTTAGCTGGGAGGAGCAATCAGCCCCAGCATTTT
>TRBJ2-2|-|TRBV6-4|-
CASMYLQAFTGDLFF
TGTGCCAGCATGTATCTTCAGGCGTTCACCGGGGATCTGTTTTTT
>TRBJ1-2|-|TRBV15|many
CATSKHRGAANYGYTF
TGTGCCACCAGCAAGCACAGAGGGGCGGCTAACTATGGCTACACCTTC
>TRBJ2-5|-|TRBV28|many
CASSPGAGARPTQYF
TGTGCCAGCAGTCCGGGTGCAGGGGCGCGACCGACCCAGTACTTC
>TRBJ2-7|-|TRBV28|many
CASTLTHGGEFEQYF
TGTGCCAGCACCTTAACACACGGCGGTGAGTTTGAGCAGTACTTC
>TRBJ1-1|TRBD1|TRBV6-1|many
CASSPQGGVTEAFF
TGTGCCAGCAGTCCCCAGGGGGGGGTGACTGAAGCTTTCTTT
>TRBJ1-1|-|TRBV7-2|-
CASSGGLMNTDAFF
TGTGCCAGCAGCGGGGGTCTGATGAACACTGATGCTTTCTTT
>TRBJ2-6|TRBD2|TRBV6-1|-
CASTPGGSSGANVLTF
TGTGCCAGCACCCCGGGAGGTTCCTCTGGGGCCAACGTCCTGACTTTC
>TRBJ1-2|-|TRBV10-3|many
CAISVGQSYGYTF
TGTGCCATCAGTGTCGGGCAAAGCTATGGCTACACCTTC
>TRBJ1-5|TRBD1|TRBV6-5|many
CASSYSGTGSNQPQHF
TGTGCCAGCAGTTACTCGGGGACAGGGAGTAATCAGCCCCAGCATTTT
>TRBJ2-5|-|TRBV6-5|many
CASSYSARAETQYF
TGTGCCAGCAGTTACTCGGCCCGGGCGGAGACCCAGTACTTC
>TRBJ1-1|-|TRBV27|many
CASSLDGRPAFF
TGTGCCAGCAGTTTAGATGGGAGGCCAGCTTTCTTT
>TRBJ2-7|-|TRBV7-8|many
CASSFPGASYEQYF
TGTGCCAGCAGCTTTCCCGGGGCGAGCTACGAGCAGTACTTC
>TRBJ2-2|TRBD1|TRBV7-2|-
CASSQRTGGPGELFF
TGTGCCAGCAGCCAGCGGACAGGGGGCCCCGGGGAGCTGTTTTTT
>TRBJ2-7|TRBD2|TRBV11-2|many
CASSRSGLASYEQYF
TGTGCCAGCAGCCGTAGCGGGCTAGCCTCCTACGAGCAGTACTTC
>TRBJ1-2|-|TRBV27|many
CASSLLGREDGYTF
TGTGCCAGCAGTTTATTAGGCAGGGAGGATGGCTACACCTTC
>TRBJ1-2|TRBD1|TRBV27|few
CASRGQGTEGYTF
TGTGCCAGCAGGGGACAGGGGACAGAGGGCTACACCTTC
>TRBJ2-5|-|TRBV5-5|many
CASTPRGQETQYF
TGTGCCAGCACCCCGCGGGGTCAAGAGACCCAGTACTTC
>TRBJ2-4|-|TRBV6-5|many
CASSYRSVGADIQYF
TGTGCCAGCAGTTACCGGAGCGTCGGGGCGGACATTCAGTACTTC
>TRBJ2-7|-|TRBV18|-
CASSPPLRGGVEQYF
TGTGCCAGCTCACCCCCCCTCAGGGGTGGGGTCGAGCAGTACTTC
>TRBJ2-5|TRBD2|TRBV5-1|many
CASSLAVLAGGPGETQYF
TGCGCCAGCAGCTTGGCCGTACTAGCGGGAGGGCCGGGGGAGACCCAGTACTTC
>TRBJ1-2|-|TRBV28|many
CASTLIRGGAFYGYTF
TGTGCCAGCACCCTTATAAGGGGAGGGGCGTTCTATGGCTACACCTTC
>TRBJ1-3|-|TRBV12-3/TRBV12-4|many
CASSYGYSGNTIYF
TGTGCCAGCAGTTACGGTTACTCTGGAAACACCATATATTTT
>TRBJ2-7|-|TRBV7-6|-
CASSLGPRGPTYEQYF
TGTGCCAGCAGCTTAGGGCCCCGGGGACCGACCTACGAGCAGTACTTC
>TRBJ1-2|-|TRBV28|many
CASSTIYGYTF
TGTGCCAGCAGTACCATATATGGCTACACCTTC
>TRBJ2-7|TRBD1|TRBV7-9|many
CASSRDRGRAYEQYF
TGTGCCAGCAGCCGGGACAGGGGGCGAGCCTACGAGCAGTACTTC
>TRBJ1-2|TRBD1|TRBV28|many
CASSSSSDRGYGYTF
TGTGCCAGCAGTTCGAGTTCGGACAGGGGCTATGGCTACACCTTC
>TRBJ2-7|-|TRBV7-2|many
CASSPQTSREDEQYF
TGTGCCAGCAGCCCCCAGACATCCCGAGAAGACGAGCAGTACTTC
>TRBJ1-5|-|TRBV7-2|-
CASSVYNQPQHF
TGTGCCAGCAGCGTATACAATCAGCCCCAGCATTTT